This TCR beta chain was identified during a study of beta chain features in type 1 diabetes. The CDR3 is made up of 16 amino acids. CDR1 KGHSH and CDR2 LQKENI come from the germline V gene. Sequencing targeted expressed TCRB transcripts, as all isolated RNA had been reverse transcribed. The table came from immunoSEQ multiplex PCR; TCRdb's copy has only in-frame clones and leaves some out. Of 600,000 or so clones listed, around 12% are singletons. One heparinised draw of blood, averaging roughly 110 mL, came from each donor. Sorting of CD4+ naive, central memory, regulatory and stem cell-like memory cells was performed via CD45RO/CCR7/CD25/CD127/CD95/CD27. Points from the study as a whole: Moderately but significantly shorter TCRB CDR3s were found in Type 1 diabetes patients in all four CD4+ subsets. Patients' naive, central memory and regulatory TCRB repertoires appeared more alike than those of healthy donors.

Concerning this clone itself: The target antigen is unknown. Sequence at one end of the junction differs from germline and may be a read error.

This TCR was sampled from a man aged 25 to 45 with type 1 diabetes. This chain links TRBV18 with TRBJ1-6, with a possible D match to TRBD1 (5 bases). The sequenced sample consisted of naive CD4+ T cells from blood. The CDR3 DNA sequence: TGTGCCAGCTCACCCGAAGGAGACGGGGCCTATTCAGCCCTCCACTTT. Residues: CASSPEGDGAYSALHF.